This TCR beta chain derives from a study of T cells in localized non-small cell lung cancer. Study conclusions and caveats: It was uninvolved adjacent lung that showed the highest T cell clonality, exceeding tumor.

Sequencing used immunoSEQ multiplex PCR; TCRdb keeps in-frame clones, though not all of them. This sample has some 22,000 clones, with roughly 84% found just once. About this clone: Its antigen is not known.

Trimming removed 7 bases from V and 9 bases from J, with 25 bases in between. Germline loops: CDR1 SNHLY, CDR2 FYNNEI. The CDR3 loop spans 16 amino acids. The clonotype originates from a man aged 40 to 70 with stage I lung adenocarcinoma. Sequenced here: peripheral blood, sampled before any cancer treatment. The chain uses TRBV2 and TRBJ2-1; D possibly corresponds to TRBD1 (7 bases). The CDR3 DNA reads TGTGCCAGCACCGAAGGGGGCATTAGCGGAGAGGGTGAGCAGTTCTTC. It encodes CASTEGGISGEGEQFF.